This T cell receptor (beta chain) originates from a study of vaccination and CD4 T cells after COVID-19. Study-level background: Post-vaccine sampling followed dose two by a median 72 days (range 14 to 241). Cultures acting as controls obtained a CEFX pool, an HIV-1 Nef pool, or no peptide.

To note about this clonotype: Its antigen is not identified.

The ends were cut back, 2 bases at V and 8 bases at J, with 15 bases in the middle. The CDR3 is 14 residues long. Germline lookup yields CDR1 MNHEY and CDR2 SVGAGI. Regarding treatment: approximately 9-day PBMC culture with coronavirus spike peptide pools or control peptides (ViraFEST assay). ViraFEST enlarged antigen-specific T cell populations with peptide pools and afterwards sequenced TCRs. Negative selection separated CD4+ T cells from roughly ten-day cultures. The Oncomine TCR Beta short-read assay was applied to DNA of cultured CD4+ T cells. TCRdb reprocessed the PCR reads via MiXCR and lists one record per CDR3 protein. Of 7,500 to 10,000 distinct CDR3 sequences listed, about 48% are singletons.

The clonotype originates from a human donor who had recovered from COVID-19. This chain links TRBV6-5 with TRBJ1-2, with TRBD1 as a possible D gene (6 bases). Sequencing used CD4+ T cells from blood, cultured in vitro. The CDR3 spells CASSYDRTRGGYTF. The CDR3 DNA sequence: TGTGCCAGCAGTTACGACAGGACCCGAGGGGGCTACACCTTC.